This T cell receptor (beta chain) was obtained from a study of PD-1 blockade in classical Hodgkin lymphoma. General study points: By C4D1, CD4+ diversity increased significantly, especially in complete responders.

The time point: cycle 4 day 1 (C4D1), after six to seven weeks of nivolumab. Each and every patient relapsed after autologous stem cell transplantation, and patients got differing brentuximab vedotin exposure. The assay was immunoSEQ multiplex PCR, and TCRdb's table has in-frame clones only and misses some. In the table there are tens of thousands of clones, approximately 80% of which are singletons. Germline CDR1 is MNHEY and CDR2 is SMNVEV (reference sequence). This CDR3 region has 13 residues. Trimming shortened V by 6 bases and J by 0 bases, and 8 bases separated the two germline ends. A remark on this clone: Its antigen is not identified.

The receptor was derived from a human donor with classical Hodgkin lymphoma. The J gene is TRBJ1-1, the V gene TRBV27; D remains ambiguous. Specimen: peripheral blood mononuclear cells (PBMCs), collected before the fourth cycle of nivolumab. CDR3 amino acids: CASRVLLNTEAFF. CDR3 sequence (DNA): TGTGCCAGCAGGGTATTACTGAACACTGAAGCTTTCTTT.